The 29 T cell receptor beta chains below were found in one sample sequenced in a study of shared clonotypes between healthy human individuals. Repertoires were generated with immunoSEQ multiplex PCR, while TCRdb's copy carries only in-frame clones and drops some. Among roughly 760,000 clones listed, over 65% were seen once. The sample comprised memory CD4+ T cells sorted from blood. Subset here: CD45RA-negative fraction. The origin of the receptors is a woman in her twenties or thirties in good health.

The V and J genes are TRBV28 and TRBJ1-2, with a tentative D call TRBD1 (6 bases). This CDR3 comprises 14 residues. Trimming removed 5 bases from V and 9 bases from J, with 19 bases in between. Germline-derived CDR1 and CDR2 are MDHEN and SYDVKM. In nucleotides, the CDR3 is TGTGCCAGCAGTCCGACGGGGCAGGGGAGACGCTACACCTTC. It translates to CASSPTGQGRRYTF.

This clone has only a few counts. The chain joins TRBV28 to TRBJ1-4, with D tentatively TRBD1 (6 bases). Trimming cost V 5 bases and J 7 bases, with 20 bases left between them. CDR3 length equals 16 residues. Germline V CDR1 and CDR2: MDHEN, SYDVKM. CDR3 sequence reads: CASSHIRDLGGEKLFF. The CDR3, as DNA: TGTGCCAGCAGTCATATCAGGGACCTAGGGGGTGAAAAACTGTTTTTT.

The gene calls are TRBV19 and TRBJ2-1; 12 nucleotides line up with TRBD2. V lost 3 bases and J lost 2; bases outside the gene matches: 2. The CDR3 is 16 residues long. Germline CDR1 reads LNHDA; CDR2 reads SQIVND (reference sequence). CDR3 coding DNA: TGTGCCAGTAGTATGTCTAGCGGGAGGGCCTACAATGAGCAGTTCTTC. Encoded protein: CASSMSSGRAYNEQFF.

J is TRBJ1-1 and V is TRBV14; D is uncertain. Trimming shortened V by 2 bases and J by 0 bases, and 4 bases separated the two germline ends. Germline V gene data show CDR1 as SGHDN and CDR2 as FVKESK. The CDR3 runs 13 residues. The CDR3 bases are TGTGCCAGCAGCCAACTATTGAACACTGAAGCTTTCTTT. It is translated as CASSQLLNTEAFF.

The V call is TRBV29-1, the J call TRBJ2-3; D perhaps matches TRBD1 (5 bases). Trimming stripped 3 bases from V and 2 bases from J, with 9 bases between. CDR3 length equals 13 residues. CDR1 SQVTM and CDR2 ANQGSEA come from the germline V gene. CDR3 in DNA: TGCAGCGTTGAGTGGGGCCCCACAGATACGCAGTATTTT. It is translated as CSVEWGPTDTQYF.

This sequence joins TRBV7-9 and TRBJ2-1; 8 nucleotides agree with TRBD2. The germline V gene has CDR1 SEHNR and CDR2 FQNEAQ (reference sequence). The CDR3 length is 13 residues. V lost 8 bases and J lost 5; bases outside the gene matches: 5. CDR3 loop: CASVSGTDNEQFF. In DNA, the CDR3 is TGTGCCAGCGTTAGCGGGACTGACAATGAGCAGTTCTTC.

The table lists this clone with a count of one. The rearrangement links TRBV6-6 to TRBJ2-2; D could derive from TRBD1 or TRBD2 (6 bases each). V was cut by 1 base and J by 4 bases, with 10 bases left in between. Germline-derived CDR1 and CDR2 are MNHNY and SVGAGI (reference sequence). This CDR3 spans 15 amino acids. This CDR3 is CASSYWGAATGELFF. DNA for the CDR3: TGTGCCAGCAGTTACTGGGGGGCGGCCACCGGGGAGCTGTTTTTT.

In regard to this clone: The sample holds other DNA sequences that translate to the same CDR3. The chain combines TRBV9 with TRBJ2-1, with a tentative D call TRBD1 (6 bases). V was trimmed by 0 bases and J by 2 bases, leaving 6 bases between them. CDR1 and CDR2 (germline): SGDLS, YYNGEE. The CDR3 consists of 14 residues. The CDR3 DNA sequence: TGTGCCAGCAGCGTAGGGACAGCCTACAATGAGCAGTTCTTC. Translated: CASSVGTAYNEQFF. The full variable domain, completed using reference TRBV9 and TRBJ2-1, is DSGVTQTPKHLITATGQRVTLRCSPRSGDLSVYWYQQSLDQGLQFLIQYYNGEERAKGNILERFSAQQFPDLHSELNLSSLELGDSALYFCASSVGTAYNEQFFGPGTRLTVL.

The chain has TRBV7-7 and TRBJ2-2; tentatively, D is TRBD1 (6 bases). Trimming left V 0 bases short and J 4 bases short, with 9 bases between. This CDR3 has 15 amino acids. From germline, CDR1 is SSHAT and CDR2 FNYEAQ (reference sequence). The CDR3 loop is CASSLAAGVTGELFF. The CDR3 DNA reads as TGTGCCAGCAGCTTAGCGGCAGGGGTCACCGGGGAGCTGTTTTTT.

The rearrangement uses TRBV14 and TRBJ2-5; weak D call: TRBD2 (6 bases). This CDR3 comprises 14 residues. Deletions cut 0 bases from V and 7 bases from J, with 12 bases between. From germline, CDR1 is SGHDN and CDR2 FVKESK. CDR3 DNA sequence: TGTGCCAGCAGCCAAGAGAATAGCGGCCCGACCCAGTACTTC. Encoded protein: CASSQENSGPTQYF.

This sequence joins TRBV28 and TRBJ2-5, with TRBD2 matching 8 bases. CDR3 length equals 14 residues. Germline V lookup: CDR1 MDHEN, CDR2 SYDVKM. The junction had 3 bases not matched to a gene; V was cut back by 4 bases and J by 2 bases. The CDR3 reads CASSYSGAQETQYF. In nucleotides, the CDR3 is TGTGCCAGCAGTTATAGCGGGGCTCAAGAGACCCAGTACTTC.

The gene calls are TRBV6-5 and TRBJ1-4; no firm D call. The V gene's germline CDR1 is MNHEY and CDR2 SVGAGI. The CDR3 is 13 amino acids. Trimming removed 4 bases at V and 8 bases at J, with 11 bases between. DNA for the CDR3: TGTGCCAGCAGTTTATTTGTGGAGGAAAAACTGTTTTTT. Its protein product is CASSLFVEEKLFF.

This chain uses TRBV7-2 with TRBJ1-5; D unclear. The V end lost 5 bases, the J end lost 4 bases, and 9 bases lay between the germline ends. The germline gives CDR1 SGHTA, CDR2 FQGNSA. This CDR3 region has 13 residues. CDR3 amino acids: CASSLGPNQPQHF. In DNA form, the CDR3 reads TGTGCCAGCAGCCTGGGCCCTAATCAGCCCCAGCATTTT.

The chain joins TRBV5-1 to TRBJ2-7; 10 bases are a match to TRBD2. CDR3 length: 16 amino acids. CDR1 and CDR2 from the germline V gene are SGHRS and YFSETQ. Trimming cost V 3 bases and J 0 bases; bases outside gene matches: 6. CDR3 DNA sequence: TGCGCCAGCAGCTACTCTAGCGGGAGCAGCTCCTACGAGCAGTACTTC. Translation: CASSYSSGSSSYEQYF. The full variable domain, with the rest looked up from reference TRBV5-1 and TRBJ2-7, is KAGVTQTPRYLIKTRGQQVTLSCSPISGHRSVSWYQQTPGQGLQFLFEYFSETQRNKGNFPGRFSGRQFSNSRSEMNVSTLELGDSALYLCASSYSSGSSSYEQYFGPGTRLTVT.

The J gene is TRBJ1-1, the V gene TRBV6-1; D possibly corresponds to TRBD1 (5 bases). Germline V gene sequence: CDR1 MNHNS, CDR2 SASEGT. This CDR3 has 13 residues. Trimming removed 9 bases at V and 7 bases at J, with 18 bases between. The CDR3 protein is CASSFWDGNEAFF. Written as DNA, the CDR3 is TGTGCCAGTTCTTTTTGGGACGGAAATGAAGCTTTCTTT.

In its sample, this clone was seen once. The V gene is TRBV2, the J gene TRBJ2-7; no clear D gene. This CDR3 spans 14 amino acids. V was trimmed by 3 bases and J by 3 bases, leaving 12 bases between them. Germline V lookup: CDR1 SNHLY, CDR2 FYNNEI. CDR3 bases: TGTGCCAGCAGTGATGTCGGCTATAACTACGAGCAGTACTTC. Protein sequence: CASSDVGYNYEQYF.

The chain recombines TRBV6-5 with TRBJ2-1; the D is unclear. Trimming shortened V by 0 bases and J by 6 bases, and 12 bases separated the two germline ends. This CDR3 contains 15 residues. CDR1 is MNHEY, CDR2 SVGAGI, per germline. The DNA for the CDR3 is TGTGCCAGCAGTTACTCCGAGGACGCATTCAATGAGCAGTTCTTC. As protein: CASSYSEDAFNEQFF.

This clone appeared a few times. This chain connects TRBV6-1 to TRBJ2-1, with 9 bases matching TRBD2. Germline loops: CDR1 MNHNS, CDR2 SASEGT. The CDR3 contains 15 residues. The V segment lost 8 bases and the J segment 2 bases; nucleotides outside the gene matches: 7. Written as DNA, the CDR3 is TGTGCCAGCGTTCGGCTAGCGGGGACCTACAATGAGCAGTTCTTC. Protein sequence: CASVRLAGTYNEQFF.

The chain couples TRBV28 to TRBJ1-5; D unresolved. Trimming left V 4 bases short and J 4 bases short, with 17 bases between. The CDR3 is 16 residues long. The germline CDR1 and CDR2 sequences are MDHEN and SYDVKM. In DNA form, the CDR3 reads TGTGCCAGCAGTTCCCCGACGTTAGGGTATAATCAGCCCCAGCATTTT. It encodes CASSSPTLGYNQPQHF.

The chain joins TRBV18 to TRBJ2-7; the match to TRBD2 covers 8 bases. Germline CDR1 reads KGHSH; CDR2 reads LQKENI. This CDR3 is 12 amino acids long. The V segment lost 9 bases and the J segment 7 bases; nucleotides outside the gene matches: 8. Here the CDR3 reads CASSSGGREQYF. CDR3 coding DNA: TGTGCCAGTTCCTCGGGGGGGCGAGAGCAGTACTTC.

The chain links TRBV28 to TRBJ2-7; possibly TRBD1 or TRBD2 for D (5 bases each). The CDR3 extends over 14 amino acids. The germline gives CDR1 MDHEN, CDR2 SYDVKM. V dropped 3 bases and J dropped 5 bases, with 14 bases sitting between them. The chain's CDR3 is CASSFGAGNHEQYF. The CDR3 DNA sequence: TGTGCCAGCAGTTTCGGGGCTGGGAACCACGAGCAGTACTTC. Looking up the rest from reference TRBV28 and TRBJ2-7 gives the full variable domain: DVKVTQSSRYLVKRTGEKVFLECVQDMDHENMFWYRQDPGLGLRLIYFSYDVKMKEKGDIPEGYSVSREKKERFSLILESASTNQTSMYLCASSFGAGNHEQYFGPGTRLTVT.

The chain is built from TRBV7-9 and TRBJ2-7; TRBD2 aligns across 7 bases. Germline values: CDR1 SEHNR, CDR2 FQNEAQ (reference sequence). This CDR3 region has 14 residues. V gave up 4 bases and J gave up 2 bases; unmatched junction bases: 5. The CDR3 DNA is TGTGCCAGCAGCTCTCCTAGCGGAACCTACGAGCAGTACTTC. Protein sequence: CASSSPSGTYEQYF.

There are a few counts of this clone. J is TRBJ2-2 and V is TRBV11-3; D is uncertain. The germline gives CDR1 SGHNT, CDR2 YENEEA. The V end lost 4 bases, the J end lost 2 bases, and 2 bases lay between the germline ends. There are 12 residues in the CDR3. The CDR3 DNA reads TGTGCCAGCAGCTACAACACCGGGGAGCTGTTTTTT. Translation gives CASSYNTGELFF.

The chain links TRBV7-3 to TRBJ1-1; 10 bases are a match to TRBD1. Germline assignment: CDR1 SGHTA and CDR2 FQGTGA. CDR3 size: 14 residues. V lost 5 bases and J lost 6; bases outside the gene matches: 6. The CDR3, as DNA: TGTGCCAGCAGCCCTGGGACAGGGGAAGCTGAAGCTTTCTTT. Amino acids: CASSPGTGEAEAFF.

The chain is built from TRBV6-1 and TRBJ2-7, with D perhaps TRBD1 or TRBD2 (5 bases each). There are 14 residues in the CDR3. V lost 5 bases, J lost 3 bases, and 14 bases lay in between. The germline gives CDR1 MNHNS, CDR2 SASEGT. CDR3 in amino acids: CASSQLGTDYEQYF. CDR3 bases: TGTGCCAGCAGTCAACTAGGGACGGACTACGAGCAGTACTTC.

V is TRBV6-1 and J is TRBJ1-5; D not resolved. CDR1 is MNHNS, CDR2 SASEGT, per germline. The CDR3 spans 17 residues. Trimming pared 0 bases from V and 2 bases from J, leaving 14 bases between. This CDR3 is CASSEASGAGGNQPQHF. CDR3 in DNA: TGTGCCAGCAGTGAAGCGTCCGGAGCTGGGGGCAATCAGCCCCAGCATTTT.

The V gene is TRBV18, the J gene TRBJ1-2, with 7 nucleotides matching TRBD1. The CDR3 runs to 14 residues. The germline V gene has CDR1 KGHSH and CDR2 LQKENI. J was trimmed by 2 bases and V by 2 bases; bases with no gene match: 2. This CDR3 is CASSPTTGNYGYTF. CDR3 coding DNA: TGTGCCAGCTCACCAACGACAGGGAACTATGGCTACACCTTC.

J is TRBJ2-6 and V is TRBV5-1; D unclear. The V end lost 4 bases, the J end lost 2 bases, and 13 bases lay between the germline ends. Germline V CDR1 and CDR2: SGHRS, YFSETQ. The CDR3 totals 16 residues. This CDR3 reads CASSRSTRTGANVLTF. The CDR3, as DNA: TGCGCCAGCAGCCGGTCAACCAGAACTGGGGCCAACGTCCTGACTTTC.

The CDR3 DNA follows: TGTGCCAGCAGTCGACTCCTACAATTATCGCCCCAGCATTTT. Its translation: CASSRLLQLSPQHF. V is TRBV28 and J is TRBJ1-5; D ambiguous. The germline gives CDR1 MDHEN, CDR2 SYDVKM. V lost 5 bases to trimming and J lost 9 bases, with 17 bases between them. The CDR3 runs 14 residues.